The rows below give T cell receptor beta chains drawn from one sample of a study of identical twins. TCRdb processed the 5' RACE reads anew with MiXCR; each CDR3 protein has one entry. The table lists hundreds of thousands of distinct CDR3 sequences, under 8.5% of them singletons. These data were also reused for a study on yellow fever vaccine responses in identical twins.

The sample was PBMCs. All receptors derive from a woman younger than 30 in good health. CDR3s include the opening cysteine and the closing phenylalanine or tryptophan. Fields, in order: J gene, V gene, CDR3 protein.

j_call: TRBJ2-1; v_call: TRBV7-8; cdr3_aa: CACSFASSYNEQFF
j_call: TRBJ2-1; v_call: TRBV24-1; cdr3_aa: CATSDSQGGFGNEQFF
j_call: TRBJ2-1; v_call: TRBV29-1; cdr3_aa: CSVDGTSINEQFF
j_call: TRBJ2-3; v_call: TRBV11-2; cdr3_aa: CASSSAGVRTDTQYF
j_call: TRBJ2-1; v_call: TRBV7-9; cdr3_aa: CASSLNGNEQFF
j_call: TRBJ2-1; v_call: TRBV12-3/TRBV12-4; cdr3_aa: CAICLAGGTSRLGNEQFF
j_call: TRBJ1-3; v_call: TRBV15; cdr3_aa: CATSRDNAGGGNTIYF
j_call: TRBJ2-5; v_call: TRBV5-1; cdr3_aa: CASSLRASGRAGETQYF
j_call: TRBJ2-1; v_call: TRBV29-1; cdr3_aa: CSVSTSGVGYNEQFF
j_call: TRBJ2-1; v_call: TRBV7-3; cdr3_aa: CASSLNSGLAMKQFF
j_call: TRBJ2-3; v_call: TRBV5-6; cdr3_aa: CASTDPGQGPDTQYF